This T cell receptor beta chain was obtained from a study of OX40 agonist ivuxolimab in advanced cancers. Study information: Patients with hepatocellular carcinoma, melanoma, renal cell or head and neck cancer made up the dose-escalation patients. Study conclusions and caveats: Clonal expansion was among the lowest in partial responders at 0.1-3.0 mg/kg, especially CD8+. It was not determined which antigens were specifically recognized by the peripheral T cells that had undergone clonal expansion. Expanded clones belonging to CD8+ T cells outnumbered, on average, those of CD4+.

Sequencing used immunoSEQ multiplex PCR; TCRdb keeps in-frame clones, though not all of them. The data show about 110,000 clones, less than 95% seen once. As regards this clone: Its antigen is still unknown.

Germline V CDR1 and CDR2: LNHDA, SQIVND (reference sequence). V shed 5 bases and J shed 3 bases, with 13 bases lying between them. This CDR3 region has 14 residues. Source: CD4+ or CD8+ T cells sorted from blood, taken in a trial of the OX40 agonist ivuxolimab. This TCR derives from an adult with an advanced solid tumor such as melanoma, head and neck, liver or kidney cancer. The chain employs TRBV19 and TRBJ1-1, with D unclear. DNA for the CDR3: TGTGCCAGTAGTCCCATCCTTTTAGACACTGAAGCTTTCTTT. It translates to CASSPILLDTEAFF.